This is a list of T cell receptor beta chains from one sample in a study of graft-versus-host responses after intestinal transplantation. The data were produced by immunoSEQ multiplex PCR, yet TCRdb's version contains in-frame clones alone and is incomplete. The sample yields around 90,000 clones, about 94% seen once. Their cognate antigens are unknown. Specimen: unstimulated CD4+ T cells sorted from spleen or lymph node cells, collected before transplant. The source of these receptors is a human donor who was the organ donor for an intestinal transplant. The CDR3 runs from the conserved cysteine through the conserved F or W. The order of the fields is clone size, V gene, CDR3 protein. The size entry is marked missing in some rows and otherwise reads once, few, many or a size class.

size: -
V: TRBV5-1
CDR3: CASSAVGTRTNEQFF

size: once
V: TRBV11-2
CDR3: CASRREGARETQYF

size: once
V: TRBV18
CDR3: CASSPGSTGPYGYTF

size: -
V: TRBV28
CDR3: CASSTGRGRGTEAFF

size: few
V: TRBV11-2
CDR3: CASSLVVGSSYEQYF

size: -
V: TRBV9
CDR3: CASSFRGDRARDTQYF

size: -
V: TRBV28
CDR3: CASRPDDRENQPQHF

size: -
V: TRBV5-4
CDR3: CASSYGTVSYNEQFF

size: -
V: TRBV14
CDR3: CASSQELGGTDTQYF

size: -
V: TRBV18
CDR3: CASSRTEYNEQFF

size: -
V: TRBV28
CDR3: CASSWGQNTGELFF

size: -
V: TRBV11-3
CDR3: CASSLAPPLNTEAFF

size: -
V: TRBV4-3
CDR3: CASSQDRRGRSPLHF

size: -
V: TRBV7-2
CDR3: CASSSSPANYGYTF

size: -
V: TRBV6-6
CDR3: CASNFGAGEKLFF

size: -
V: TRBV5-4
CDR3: CASSGTAKNIQYF

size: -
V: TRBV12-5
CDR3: CASATGGPNSPLHF

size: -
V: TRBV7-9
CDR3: CASSPRTGPSSGNTIYF

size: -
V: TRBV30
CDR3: CAWSRRYSTLAGSYEQYF

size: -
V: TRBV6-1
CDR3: CASSLANPSPLHF

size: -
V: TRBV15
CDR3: CATSSTAAEYNSPLHF

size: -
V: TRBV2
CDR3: CASSGISGFQETQYF

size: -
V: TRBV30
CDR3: CAWSVGARETQYF

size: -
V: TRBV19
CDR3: CASSTQTGQPNTDTQYF

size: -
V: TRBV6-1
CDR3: CASSSDRGYEQYF

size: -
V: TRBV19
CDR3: CASSIQGLVNYGYTF

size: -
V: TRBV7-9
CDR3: CASSYDRDSPLHF

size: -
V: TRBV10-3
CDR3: CAISGSSGTGDGYTF

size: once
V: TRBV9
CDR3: CASSATGQETQYF